One sample yielded the 12 T cell receptor beta chains listed below, sequenced in a study of identical twins. TCRdb fed the 5' RACE reads into MiXCR, producing one record per CDR3 protein. The sample lists 240,000 or so distinct CDR3 sequences; around 7% were seen once. The same sample was also used in a study of yellow fever vaccine responses in identical twins.

The material sequenced was memory (CD45RO+) T cells sorted from blood. These receptors were taken from a woman under 30 in good health.

This clonotype was seen a handful of times. In DNA form, the CDR3 reads TGTGCCAGCAGTTCCGGGGAGGCGGGGACCCAGTACTTC. Its protein product is CASSSGEAGTQYF. The chain is built from TRBV27 and TRBJ2-5, with D tentatively TRBD2 (6 bases). Between the trimmed V and J ends, which lost 4 bases and 7 bases, there was a span of 13 bases. The CDR3 is 13 residues long. Germline V gene lookup returns CDR1 MNHEY and CDR2 SMNVEV (reference sequence).

This clonotype has at least ten counts. The rearrangement joins TRBV5-1 to TRBJ2-3; D remains ambiguous. CDR3 length equals 13 residues. Germline-derived CDR1 and CDR2 are SGHRS and YFSETQ. The V end was cut by 6 bases, the J end by 7 bases, with 15 bases between. CDR3 DNA sequence: TGCGCCAGCACCGTAGGAAGTCAGCATACGCAGTATTTT. Translated: CASTVGSQHTQYF.

This clonotype was counted at least ten times. This chain links TRBV28 with TRBJ2-1; D gene uncertain. The ends were cut back, 4 bases at V and 3 bases at J, with 13 bases in the middle. CDR3 length: 15 residues. CDR1 is MDHEN, CDR2 SYDVKM, per germline. The CDR3 sequence: CASSSASLNYNEQFF. CDR3 DNA: TGTGCCAGCAGTTCCGCATCCCTCAACTACAATGAGCAGTTCTTC. The full variable domain, its missing parts supplied by reference TRBV28 and TRBJ2-1, is DVKVTQSSRYLVKRTGEKVFLECVQDMDHENMFWYRQDPGLGLRLIYFSYDVKMKEKGDIPEGYSVSREKKERFSLILESASTNQTSMYLCASSSASLNYNEQFFGPGTRLTVL.

This clonotype was seen ten or more times. This rearrangement joins TRBV12-3 or TRBV12-4 to TRBJ1-2; D not certain. The CDR3 sequence is 12 residues long. Trimming stripped 0 bases from V and 6 bases from J, with 5 bases between. This CDR3 reads CASSLAKHGYTF. The CDR3 bases are TGTGCCAGCAGTTTAGCGAAGCATGGCTACACCTTC.

This clonotype was found many times. J is TRBJ1-6 and V is TRBV28; unclear D gene. Trimming pared 2 bases from V and 0 bases from J, leaving 5 bases between. The CDR3 length is 15 residues. The germline gives CDR1 MDHEN, CDR2 SYDVKM. The CDR3 loop reads CASSLGSSYNSPLHF. CDR3 DNA: TGTGCCAGCAGTTTAGGGAGCTCCTATAATTCACCCCTCCACTTT.

This clonotype was counted many times. The chain links TRBV7-9 to TRBJ2-4, with 9 bases that match TRBD2. This CDR3 has 15 amino acids. Trimming cost V 2 bases and J 9 bases; bases outside gene matches: 8. Looked up from germline, CDR1 is SEHNR and CDR2 is FQNEAQ (reference sequence). The CDR3 DNA sequence: TGTGCCAGCAGCTTATCGACTAGCGGCCGGGGCATTCAGTACTTC. This encodes CASSLSTSGRGIQYF.

This clonotype was detected only a few times. The chain employs TRBV11-2 and TRBJ2-2; weak D call: TRBD2 (5 bases). This CDR3 is built from 16 residues. Germline lookup yields CDR1 SGHAT and CDR2 FQNNGV. V lost 1 base and J lost 4, with 13 bases in between. Here the CDR3 reads CASSLALVRGTGELFF. The CDR3, as DNA: TGTGCCAGCAGCTTAGCCTTAGTACGGGGCACCGGGGAGCTGTTTTTT.

The chain combines TRBV9 with TRBJ2-7, with D perhaps TRBD1 or TRBD2 (5 bases each). Germline CDR1 is SGDLS and CDR2 is YYNGEE. Trimming stripped 2 bases from V and 1 base from J, with 10 bases between. This CDR3 has 14 residues. The chain's CDR3 is CASSVGTTSYEQYF. The CDR3 region has the DNA TGTGCCAGCAGCGTCGGGACCACGTCCTACGAGCAGTACTTC.

This clonotype was picked up a small number of times. This chain uses TRBV25-1 with TRBJ1-2; 9 bases line up with TRBD1. Germline V gene lookup returns CDR1 MGHDK and CDR2 SYGVNS. The CDR3 runs to 13 residues. Trimming took 6 bases from V and 5 from J; bases not matched to a gene: 4. The DNA for the CDR3 is TGTGCCAGCAGACAGGGGGCGAGGTATGGCTACACCTTC. Protein: CASRQGARYGYTF.

This clonotype was detected ten times or more. The V gene is TRBV12-3 or TRBV12-4, the J gene TRBJ2-2; D ambiguous. Trimming took off 1 base at V and 9 bases at J, with 6 bases between the two ends. The length of the CDR3 is 12 residues. The CDR3 sequence is CASSLEVWELFF. DNA of the CDR3: TGTGCCAGCAGTTTAGAAGTCTGGGAGCTGTTTTTT.

This clonotype was observed at least ten times. The chain joins TRBV20-1 to TRBJ2-1; the D is unclear. This CDR3 contains 16 residues. Germline values: CDR1 DFQATT, CDR2 SNEGSKA (reference sequence). With 2 bases removed from V and 0 bases from J, the gap between germline ends came to 14 bases. CDR3 DNA sequence: TGCAGTGCTAGACCCAGTAGCCCTAGCTCCTACAATGAGCAGTTCTTC. Amino acid sequence: CSARPSSPSSYNEQFF.

V usage is TRBV12-3 or TRBV12-4 and J usage is TRBJ2-5, with 7 bases matching TRBD2. This CDR3 has 16 residues. V lost 4 bases, J lost 6 bases, and 14 bases stayed unmatched. CDR3 DNA: TGTGCCAGCAGTTCGGTAGGAGGCGGGAGTGTGCAGACCCAGTACTTC. The encoded protein is CASSSVGGGSVQTQYF.